This TCR beta chain was found in a study of tissue T cells after allogeneic stem cell transplantation. Notes on this clone: Its antigen remains unknown.

This CDR3 spans 16 amino acids. V lost 3 bases to trimming and J lost 13 bases; unmatched junction nucleotides: 15. From germline, CDR1 is MNHNS and CDR2 SASEGT. Libraries were prepared by immunoSEQ multiplex PCR; TCRdb keeps only in-frame clonotypes and omits some of them. The sample has about 26,000 clones; less than 95% are singletons. Study-wide points: In patients and mice, blood and spleen missed much of tissue repertoire. Few T cell clones were shared across patients, but motif clusters showed tissue-specific shared signatures. Within patients, tissue anatomy strongly shaped TCR repertoire composition. The study did not identify alloreactive or antigen-specific tissue TCRs, and some clones might be persisting host cells.

The chain is built from TRBV6-1 and TRBJ1-6, with 7 bases lining up with TRBD1. The material sequenced was blood, taken before transplantation. This TCR came from a male donor aged 60 or older who later had graft-versus-host disease after an allogeneic stem cell transplant. CDR3 residues: CASSESYSGTVYPLHF. The CDR3 DNA follows: TGTGCCAGCAGTGAGAGTTACTCCGGGACAGTTTACCCCCTCCACTTT.